The 3 T cell receptor beta chains below come from one sample, sequenced in a study of CD8 T cells in ankylosing spondylitis (dated by TCRdb to the late 2010s). What the study reported, not specific to this receptor: A TCR beta motif of 8 or 9 highly homologous amino acid variants appeared characteristic of blood from ankylosing spondylitis patients.

These receptors' targets are unknown. Receptors were amplified or captured by 5' RACE. Sequencing used an Illumina HiSeq 2500. The public sequencing data were trimmed at Q25 with fastp and processed into clonotypes with MiXCR by TCRdb, which kept only in-frame beta chains. Every distinct CDR3 protein forms one entry, paired with its most common genes and DNA. In all, the sample holds roughly 470,000 distinct CDR3 sequences, and 25% to 30% of those were seen once. Over 0.8% of the sample lies in the top ten. The sequencing sample was made of blood, either unsorted or a sorted T cell fraction (not recorded which). The receptors come from a male donor with ankylosing spondylitis.

V gene TRBV6-1 combines with J gene TRBJ1-4; D is perhaps TRBD1 (5 bases). Germline V CDR1 and CDR2: MNHNS, SASEGT. This CDR3 comprises 14 residues. V was shortened by 5 bases and J by 3 bases, with 10 bases between the two germline ends. CDR3 in DNA: TGTGCCAGCAGTCCGCGACAGCCTAATGAAAAACTGTTTTTT. Protein sequence: CASSPRQPNEKLFF.

This chain joins TRBV11-2 and TRBJ1-3; D not resolved. With 5 bases removed from V and 0 bases from J, the gap between germline ends came to 14 bases. The CDR3 is 16 residues long. Germline lookup yields CDR1 SGHAT and CDR2 FQNNGV. CDR3 region: CASSPTIMGSGNTIYF. Written as DNA, the CDR3 is TGTGCCAGCAGCCCCACCATCATGGGCTCTGGAAACACCATATATTTT.

The chain combines TRBV11-2 with TRBJ2-1, with a weak D call TRBD2 (6 bases). The CDR3 loop spans 16 amino acids. CDR1 and CDR2 (germline): SGHAT, FQNNGV. V lost 5 bases to trimming and J lost 5 bases, with 19 bases between them. The CDR3 protein is CASSISLGGANNEQFF. The CDR3 DNA follows: TGTGCCAGCAGCATTAGTCTAGGCGGGGCTAACAATGAGCAGTTCTTC.